This T cell receptor beta chain was retrieved from a study of beta chain features in type 1 diabetes. cDNA synthesis used the whole RNA isolate, giving expressed TCRB sequences. Libraries were prepared by immunoSEQ multiplex PCR; TCRdb keeps only in-frame clonotypes and omits some of them. Of 850,000 to 900,000 clones listed, about 17% are singletons. Germline lookup yields CDR1 SGHRS and CDR2 YFSETQ. V gave up 2 bases and J gave up 8 bases; unmatched junction bases: 8. The CDR3 totals 15 residues. By way of CD45RO/CCR7/CD25/CD127/CD95/CD27, the CD4+ regulatory, stem cell-like memory, central memory and naive cells were sorted.

The specimen was naive CD4+ T cells from blood. The TCR was taken from a woman aged 18-29 years in good health. The chain couples TRBV5-1 to TRBJ2-1; 9 bases agree with TRBD2. This CDR3 reads CASSLPGTSSDEQFF. In DNA form, the CDR3 reads TGCGCCAGCAGCTTACCCGGGACTAGCTCCGATGAGCAGTTCTTC.